This TCR beta chain was profiled in a study of response to subunit inactivated influenza vaccine. Study-level findings and limits: Each seasonal influenza vaccination, the authors suggested, recruits few new T cells.

The V gene lost 0 bases and the J gene lost 3 bases, with 6 bases spanning the gap. The CDR3 covers 13 residues. CDR1 is MGHRA and CDR2 is YSYEKL in the germline V gene. TCRdb processed the RT-PCR reads anew with MiXCR; each CDR3 protein has one entry. The sample lists a few hundred thousand distinct CDR3 sequences, 11% to 15% occurring once. In the case of this clonotype: What it binds is not known.

This clonotype was sampled from a man aged 45 to 65 who received an inactivated influenza vaccine. Sequenced material: PBMCs from blood, taken 11 to 12 days after vaccination. The chain recombines TRBV4-1 with TRBJ2-7; no clear D gene. CDR3 protein: CASSQEEGYEQYF. In DNA, the CDR3 is TGCGCCAGCAGCCAAGAAGAAGGCTACGAGCAGTACTTC.